Shown below are 22 T cell receptor beta chains from a single sample sequenced in a study of molecular identifiers for immune sequencing clone quantification. A single record per CDR3 protein comes from TCRdb applying MiXCR to the PCR reads. Of about 630,000 distinct CDR3 sequences listed, over 25% are singletons. The sample comprised naive CD8+ T cells from blood, with Jurkat cell RNA spiked in. Subset noted: FACS-sorted CD8+CD4-CCR7+CD45RA+ naive T cells. Receptors originate from a human donor in good health. Some libraries in this study had Jurkat cell RNA spiked in.

The chain uses TRBV29-1 and TRBJ2-1; 9 bases agree with TRBD2. The CDR3 contains 14 residues. CDR1 SQVTM and CDR2 ANQGSEA come from the germline V gene. Trimming removed 8 bases from V and 6 bases from J; junction bases left unmatched: 11. The chain's CDR3 is CSSAAGGRFNEQFF. The CDR3, as DNA: TGCAGCAGCGCGGCGGGGGGGCGCTTCAATGAGCAGTTCTTC.

In this sample, this clonotype turned up a few times. The gene calls are TRBV30 and TRBJ1-1, with a weak D call TRBD1 (5 bases). Trimming stripped 5 bases from V and 2 bases from J, with 12 bases between. The CDR3 totals 13 residues. Germline CDR1 and CDR2: GTSNPN and SVGIG (reference sequence). This chain's CDR3 is CAWGVGDNTEAFF. The CDR3 DNA reads TGTGCCTGGGGAGTAGGGGACAACACTGAAGCTTTCTTT.

In DNA form, the CDR3 reads TGCGCCAGCAGCCAAACCCCCGGCGGACTAGCTCGGAATGAGCAGTTCTTC. It specifies CASSQTPGGLARNEQFF. This chain links TRBV4-1 with TRBJ2-1, with 8 positions matching TRBD2. The CDR3 runs 17 residues. Germline CDR1 reads MGHRA; CDR2 reads YSYEKL. V dropped 2 bases and J dropped 7; count of bases not matched to a gene: 13.

This clonotype has just a few counts. The genes are TRBV28 and TRBJ2-7, with 13 bases that match TRBD2. The V gene end was trimmed by 3 bases and the J gene end by 2 bases; junction bases not matched to a gene: 4. The CDR3 contains 16 residues. Germline CDR1 and CDR2: MDHEN and SYDVKM. The CDR3 region has the DNA TGTGCCAGCAGTTTCCCCGGGACTAGCGGGGCCTACGAGCAGTACTTC. Translated, it gives CASSFPGTSGAYEQYF.

V gene TRBV4-2 combines with J gene TRBJ2-6; D remains ambiguous. There are 16 residues in the CDR3. Germline values: CDR1 LGHNA, CDR2 YNFKEQ. With 1 base removed from V and 0 bases from J, the gap between germline ends came to 7 bases. CDR3 residues: CASSQGASSGANVLTF. The CDR3 nucleotides read TGTGCCAGCAGCCAAGGGGCAAGCTCTGGGGCCAACGTCCTGACTTTC.

As concerns this clonotype: This likely comes from a read error, as the CDR3 has no conserved phenylalanine or tryptophan at its end. This chain uses TRBV7-6 with TRBJ2-1; 7 nucleotides match TRBD2. CDR1 and CDR2 from the germline V gene are SGHVS and FNYEAQ. J gave up 0 bases and V 5 bases, and 7 bases lay outside the gene matches. This CDR3 is 16 amino acids long. The CDR3 DNA reads as TGTGCCAGCAGCGCTGCCCCTAGCGGCTCCTACAATGAGCAGTTCCTC. Its protein is CASSAAPSGSYNEQFL.

Concerning this clonotype: Without the conserved terminal phenylalanine or tryptophan, this CDR3 likely stems from a read error. The V gene is TRBV18, the J gene TRBJ2-7; D uncertain. This CDR3 contains 14 residues. The germline V gene has CDR1 KGHSH and CDR2 LQKENI. V was clipped by 2 bases and J by 2 bases, with 10 bases between them. Here the CDR3 reads CASSPSGPTYEQYL. The CDR3 nucleotides are TGTGCCAGCTCACCATCAGGTCCCACCTACGAGCAGTACCTC.

The sample holds many counts of this clonotype. V and J are TRBV5-1 and TRBJ2-7; D remains unclear. The CDR3 totals 13 residues. CDR1 SGHRS and CDR2 YFSETQ come from the germline V gene. V was pared by 5 bases and J by 7 bases, with 16 bases between. CDR3 nucleotide sequence: TGCGCCAGCAGTGTGCGGACGACCCGGGAGCAGTACTTC. It is translated as CASSVRTTREQYF.

This clonotype was recorded a few times. This sequence joins TRBV5-4 and TRBJ2-2; D is perhaps TRBD1 or TRBD2 (5 bases each). V shed 1 base and J shed 1 base, with 8 bases lying between them. The CDR3 is made up of 15 amino acids. Germline CDR1 and CDR2: SGHNT and YYREEE (reference sequence). The CDR3 DNA reads TGTGCCAGCAGCTTGACAGGACTGAACACCGGGGAGCTGTTTTTT. Translation: CASSLTGLNTGELFF.

This clonotype has a count of ten or more. This sequence joins TRBV9 and TRBJ2-7; TRBD2 agrees at 9 bases. V gave up 0 bases and J gave up 4 bases; unmatched junction bases: 5. The CDR3 length is 15 residues. From germline, CDR1 is SGDLS and CDR2 YYNGEE. CDR3 DNA sequence: TGTGCCAGCAGCGTAGCTAGCGGGGAGGAATACGAGCAGTACTTC. Amino acid sequence: CASSVASGEEYEQYF. Filled out from reference TRBV9 and TRBJ2-7, the complete variable domain reads DSGVTQTPKHLITATGQRVTLRCSPRSGDLSVYWYQQSLDQGLQFLIQYYNGEERAKGNILERFSAQQFPDLHSELNLSSLELGDSALYFCASSVASGEEYEQYFGPGTRLTVT.

About this clonotype itself: A much larger clone lies a single base off, so this may be a read error. The conserved phenylalanine or tryptophan is not found at the CDR3 terminus, so this likely reflects a read error. The CDR3 nucleotides read TGTGCCAGCAGCCGACAGGGGGCGAAGACAGATACGCAGTATCTT. This sequence encodes CASSRQGAKTDTQYL. V usage is TRBV7-9 and J usage is TRBJ2-3; 10 bases fit TRBD1. Germline assignment: CDR1 SEHNR and CDR2 FQNEAQ (reference sequence). This CDR3 spans 15 amino acids. J gave up 3 bases and V 5 bases, and 5 bases lay outside the gene matches.

This clonotype was recorded at least ten times. The V gene is TRBV5-1, the J gene TRBJ2-7; TRBD1 matches at 9 bases. The CDR3 sequence is 14 residues long. Germline lookup yields CDR1 SGHRS and CDR2 YFSETQ. V lost 4 bases and J lost 3; bases outside the gene matches: 5. CDR3 region: CASSDAGQGYEQYF. In nucleotides, the CDR3 is TGCGCCAGCAGCGACGCGGGACAGGGCTACGAGCAGTACTTC.

Turning to this clonotype: This may be a read error: a much more frequent sequence differs by one nucleotide. The chain recombines TRBV4-2 with TRBJ2-3; D is undetermined. The last part of the DNA fits TRBJ1-5 better; the J call may be wrong. The germline CDR1 and CDR2 sequences are LGHNA and YNFKEQ. The length of the CDR3 is 15 residues. CDR3 bases: TGTGCCAGCCCCACTTGGCCCGGGAGCACAGATACGCAGCATTTT. Its translation: CASPTWPGSTDTQHF.

This sequence joins TRBV3-1 and TRBJ2-5; D assignment may be TRBD1 or TRBD2 (6 bases each). Germline CDR1 is LGHDT and CDR2 is YNNKEL (reference sequence). V lost 4 bases and J 5 bases, leaving 17 bases between the germline ends. This CDR3 has 15 amino acids. The CDR3 loop is CASSPLGGTDETQYF. For the CDR3, the DNA is TGTGCCAGCAGCCCGCTAGGGGGGACCGACGAGACCCAGTACTTC.

This clonotype has a count of ten or more. The chain joins TRBV5-6 to TRBJ2-7; 9 nucleotides align to TRBD2. The CDR3 sequence is 17 residues long. The germline V gene has CDR1 SGHDT and CDR2 YYEEEE. Losses at the gene ends were 0 bases for V and 6 bases for J; bases not matched to a gene: 13. The CDR3 DNA sequence: TGTGCCAGCAGCTTGGGGCGGGGGGGCCTTTATAGTATCGAGCAGTACTTC. Its protein product is CASSLGRGGLYSIEQYF.

V and J are TRBV3-1 and TRBJ2-7; D unresolved. CDR1 LGHDT and CDR2 YNNKEL come from the germline V gene (reference sequence). CDR3 length equals 14 residues. Trimming took 0 bases from V and 2 from J, leaving 8 bases between them. CDR3 nucleotide sequence: TGTGCCAGCAGCCAAGATTTCGCTCCCTACGAGCAGTACTTC. It specifies CASSQDFAPYEQYF.

There are a few counts of this clonotype. The V gene is TRBV4-3, the J gene TRBJ1-2; the D gene is possibly TRBD1 (6 bases). Germline values: CDR1 LGHNA, CDR2 YSLEER. The ends were cut back, 0 bases at V and 5 bases at J, with 13 bases in the middle. CDR3 length: 15 amino acids. Here the CDR3 DNA reads TGCGCCAGCAGCCAAGATCGGGGGGCTGCTTATGGCTACACCTTC. Amino acid sequence: CASSQDRGAAYGYTF.

The chain employs TRBV19 and TRBJ2-2, with D hard to call. Trimming stripped 6 bases from V and 6 bases from J, with 11 bases between. Looked up from germline, CDR1 is LNHDA and CDR2 is SQIVND (reference sequence). CDR3 length equals 13 residues. The CDR3 DNA reads TGTGCCAGTAGCCCCCGAGTAGCCGGGGAGCTGTTTTTT. Amino acids: CASSPRVAGELFF.

This clonotype appeared a few times. This chain links TRBV7-2 with TRBJ1-5; D is possibly TRBD1 (6 bases). The CDR3 contains 15 residues. V dropped 5 bases and J dropped 5 bases, with 16 bases sitting between them. CDR1 and CDR2 from the germline V gene are SGHTA and FQGNSA. CDR3 in DNA: TGTGCCAGCAGCGAGGACAGCCTAGCTGATCAGCCCCAGCATTTT. Protein sequence: CASSEDSLADQPQHF.

This clonotype came up many times. The chain has TRBV7-9 and TRBJ1-1; D ambiguous. V was clipped by 5 bases and J by 7 bases, with 17 bases between them. Germline V gene lookup returns CDR1 SEHNR and CDR2 FQNEAQ (reference sequence). The CDR3 totals 14 residues. The CDR3 is CASSPSRGHDEAFF. DNA for the CDR3: TGTGCCAGCAGCCCCTCCCGGGGTCACGATGAAGCTTTCTTT.

With respect to this clonotype: A single base separates this from a much larger clone, so it may be a read error. This chain joins TRBV29-1 and TRBJ2-7, with D unclear. Germline CDR1 reads SQVTM; CDR2 reads ANQGSEA. CDR3 length: 11 residues. The CDR3 sequence is CSVITPSERYF. CDR3 in DNA: TGCAGCGTTATTACCCCTTCCGAGCGGTACTTC.

This clonotype was counted many times. The V and J genes are TRBV3-1 and TRBJ2-2; unclear D gene. Germline V gene data show CDR1 as LGHDT and CDR2 as YNNKEL (reference sequence). The CDR3 spans 19 residues. V was pared by 0 bases and J by 0 bases, with 17 bases between. CDR3 amino acids: CASSQDGGFWPSNTGELFF. The CDR3 DNA follows: TGTGCCAGCAGCCAAGATGGCGGCTTCTGGCCGTCGAACACCGGGGAGCTGTTTTTT.